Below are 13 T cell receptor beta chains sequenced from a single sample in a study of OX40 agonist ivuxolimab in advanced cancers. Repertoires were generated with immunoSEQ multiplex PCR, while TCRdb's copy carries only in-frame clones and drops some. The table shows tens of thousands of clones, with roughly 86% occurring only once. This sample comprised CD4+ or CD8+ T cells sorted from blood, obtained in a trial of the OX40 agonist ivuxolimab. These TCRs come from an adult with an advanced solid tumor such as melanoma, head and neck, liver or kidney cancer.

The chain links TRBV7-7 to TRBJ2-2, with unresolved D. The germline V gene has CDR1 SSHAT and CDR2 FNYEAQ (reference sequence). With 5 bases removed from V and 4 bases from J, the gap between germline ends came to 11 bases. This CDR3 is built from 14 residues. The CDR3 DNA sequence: TGTGCCAGCAGCCGCGATTTTATCACCGGGGAGCTGTTTTTT. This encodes CASSRDFITGELFF.

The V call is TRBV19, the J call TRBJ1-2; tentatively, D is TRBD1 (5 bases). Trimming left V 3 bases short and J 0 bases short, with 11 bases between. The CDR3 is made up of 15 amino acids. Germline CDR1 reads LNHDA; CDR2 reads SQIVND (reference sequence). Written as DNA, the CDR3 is TGTGCCAGTAGTATCCGGACAAGAACTAACTATGGCTACACCTTC. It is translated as CASSIRTRTNYGYTF.

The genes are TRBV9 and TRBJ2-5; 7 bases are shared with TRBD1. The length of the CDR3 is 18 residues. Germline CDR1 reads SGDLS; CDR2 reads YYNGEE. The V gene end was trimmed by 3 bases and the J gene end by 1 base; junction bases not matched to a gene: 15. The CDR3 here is CASSGGQWGLTFQETQYF. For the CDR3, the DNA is TGTGCCAGCAGCGGGGGACAGTGGGGGCTTACTTTCCAAGAGACCCAGTACTTC.

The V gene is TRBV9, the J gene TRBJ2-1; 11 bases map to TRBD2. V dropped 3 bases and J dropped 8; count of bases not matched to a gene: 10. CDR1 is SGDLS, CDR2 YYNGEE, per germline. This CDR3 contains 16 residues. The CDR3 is CASSARTSGSGDEQFF. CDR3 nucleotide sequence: TGTGCCAGCAGCGCCAGGACTAGCGGGTCGGGGGATGAGCAGTTCTTC. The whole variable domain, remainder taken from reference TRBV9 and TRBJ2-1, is DSGVTQTPKHLITATGQRVTLRCSPRSGDLSVYWYQQSLDQGLQFLIQYYNGEERAKGNILERFSAQQFPDLHSELNLSSLELGDSALYFCASSARTSGSGDEQFFGPGTRLTVL.

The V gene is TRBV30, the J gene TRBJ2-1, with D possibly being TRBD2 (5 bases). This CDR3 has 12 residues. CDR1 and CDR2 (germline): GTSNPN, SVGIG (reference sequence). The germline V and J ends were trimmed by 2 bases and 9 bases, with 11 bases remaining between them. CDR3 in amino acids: CAWSMDSPEQFF. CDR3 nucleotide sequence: TGTGCCTGGAGTATGGACTCCCCTGAGCAGTTCTTC.

CDR3 DNA sequence: TGTGCCAGCAGTGATGACAGTCATGAGCAGTTCTTC. Amino acid sequence: CASSDDSHEQFF. The rearrangement links TRBV2 to TRBJ2-1; weak D call: TRBD1 (5 bases). The V end was cut by 3 bases, the J end by 8 bases, with 8 bases between. Germline CDR1 reads SNHLY; CDR2 reads FYNNEI. There are 12 residues in the CDR3.

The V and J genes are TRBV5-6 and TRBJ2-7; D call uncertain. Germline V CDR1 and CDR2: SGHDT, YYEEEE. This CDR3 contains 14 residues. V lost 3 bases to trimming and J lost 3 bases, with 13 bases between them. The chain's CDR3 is CASSSETSFYEQYF. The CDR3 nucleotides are TGTGCCAGCAGCTCGGAGACAAGCTTCTACGAGCAGTACTTC.

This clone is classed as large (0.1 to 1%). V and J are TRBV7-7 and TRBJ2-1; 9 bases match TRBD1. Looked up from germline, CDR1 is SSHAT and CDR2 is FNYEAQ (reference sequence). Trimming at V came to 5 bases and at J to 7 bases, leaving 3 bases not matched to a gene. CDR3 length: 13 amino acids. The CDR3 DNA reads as TGTGCCAGCAGCGGACAGGGGAGTAATGAGCAGTTCTTC. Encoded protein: CASSGQGSNEQFF.

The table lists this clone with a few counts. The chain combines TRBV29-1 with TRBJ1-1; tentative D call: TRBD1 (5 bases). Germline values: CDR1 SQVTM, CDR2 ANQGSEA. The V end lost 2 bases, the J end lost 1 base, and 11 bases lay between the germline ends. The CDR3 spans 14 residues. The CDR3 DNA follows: TGCAGCGTTGAACGCTACAGGACGAACACTGAAGCTTTCTTT. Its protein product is CSVERYRTNTEAFF.

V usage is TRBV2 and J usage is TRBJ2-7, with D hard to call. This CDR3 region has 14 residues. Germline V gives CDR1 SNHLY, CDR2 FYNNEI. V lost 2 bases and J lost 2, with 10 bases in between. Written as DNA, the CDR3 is TGTGCCAGCAGTGAAACCGAGAATCCCTACGAGCAGTACTTC. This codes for CASSETENPYEQYF.

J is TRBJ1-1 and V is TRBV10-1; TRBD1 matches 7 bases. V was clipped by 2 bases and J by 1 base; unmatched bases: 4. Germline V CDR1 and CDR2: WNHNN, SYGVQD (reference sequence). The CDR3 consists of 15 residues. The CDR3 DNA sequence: TGCGCCAGCAGTGAGGGACAGGTGCCGAACACTGAAGCTTTCTTT. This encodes CASSEGQVPNTEAFF.

The chain's CDR3 is CASGRQGRYSNQPQHF. The CDR3 nucleotides are TGTGCCAGCGGAAGACAGGGGCGTTATAGCAATCAGCCCCAGCATTTT. This chain links TRBV28 with TRBJ1-5, with 8 bases identical to TRBD1. Losses at the gene ends were 8 bases for V and 0 bases for J; bases not matched to a gene: 9. The CDR3 has 16 amino acids. The germline V gene encodes CDR1 MDHEN and CDR2 SYDVKM.

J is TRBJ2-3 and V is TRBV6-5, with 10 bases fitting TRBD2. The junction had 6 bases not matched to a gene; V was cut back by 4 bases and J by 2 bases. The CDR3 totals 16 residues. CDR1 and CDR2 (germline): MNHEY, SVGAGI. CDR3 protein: CASSSKGLADTDTQYF. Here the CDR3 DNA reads TGTGCCAGCAGTTCCAAAGGACTAGCGGACACAGATACGCAGTATTTT.